Presented here are 24 T cell receptor beta chains from one specimen sequenced in a study. TCRdb used MiXCR to reprocess the RT-PCR reads, holding one entry per CDR3 protein. The table has approximately 720,000 distinct CDR3 sequences, approximately 15% seen once. The sequencing input was memory CD4+ T cells from blood. The origin of the receptors is a female donor in good health, serving as a healthy control.

This clonotype has more than one count but fewer than ten. The J gene is TRBJ2-5, the V gene TRBV6-6, with D tentatively TRBD2 (6 bases). V was pared by 2 bases and J by 5 bases, with 18 bases between. Germline loops: CDR1 MNHNY, CDR2 SVGAGI (reference sequence). The CDR3 sequence is 16 residues long. CDR3 protein: CASSYRGGAVSETQYF. The CDR3 DNA reads as TGTGCCAGCAGTTACCGCGGCGGGGCGGTTTCGGAGACCCAGTACTTC.

This clonotype was picked up a small number of times. V and J are TRBV7-6 and TRBJ2-2; D uncertain. There are 15 residues in the CDR3. Looked up from germline, CDR1 is SGHVS and CDR2 is FNYEAQ. With 0 bases removed from V and 1 base from J, the gap between germline ends came to 6 bases. The CDR3 loop is CASSLALLNTGELFF. Here the CDR3 DNA reads TGTGCCAGCAGCTTAGCACTCCTGAACACCGGGGAGCTGTTTTTT.

This clonotype came up a few times. The chain combines TRBV30 with TRBJ2-1; D may be TRBD2 (6 bases). Germline CDR1 is GTSNPN and CDR2 is SVGIG (reference sequence). The CDR3 is 13 amino acids. V lost 1 base to trimming and J lost 9 bases, with 13 bases between them. CDR3: CAWSGFLGGEQFF. For the CDR3, the DNA is TGTGCCTGGAGTGGGTTCCTGGGGGGTGAGCAGTTCTTC.

This clonotype came up many times. The chain has TRBV29-1 and TRBJ2-3; possibly TRBD2 for D (5 bases). This CDR3 contains 15 residues. Germline CDR1 SQVTM, CDR2 ANQGSEA. V lost 2 bases and J 1 base, leaving 13 bases between the germline ends. CDR3 in amino acids: CSVERRKRGTDTQYF. The CDR3 bases are TGCAGCGTTGAAAGACGGAAGAGGGGCACAGATACGCAGTATTTT.

The CDR3 loop reads CASSSQGAGDTQYF. The CDR3 DNA reads TGTGCCAGCAGCTCCCAGGGGGCCGGGGATACGCAGTATTTT. The chain links TRBV7-2 to TRBJ2-3; 8 bases agree with TRBD1. Germline V gene sequence: CDR1 SGHTA, CDR2 FQGNSA. This CDR3 comprises 14 residues. J was trimmed by 6 bases and V by 4 bases; bases with no gene match: 6. The full variable domain, completed using reference TRBV7-2 and TRBJ2-3, is GAGVSQSPSNKVTEKGKDVELRCDPISGHTALYWYRQSLGQGLEFLIYFQGNSAPDKSGLPSDRFSAERTGGSVSTLTIQRTQQEDSAVYLCASSSQGAGDTQYFGPGTRLTVL.

CDR3 sequence: CSVPHGPRMSNQPQHF. In DNA form, the CDR3 reads TGCAGTGTTCCCCACGGGCCCCGCATGAGCAATCAGCCCCAGCATTTT. The chain recombines TRBV20-1 with TRBJ1-5, with D unclear. Per germline, CDR1 DFQATT and CDR2 SNEGSKA (reference sequence). The CDR3 is 16 residues long. The V end lost 7 bases, the J end lost 1 base, and 20 bases lay between the germline ends.

This clonotype appeared many times. The gene calls are TRBV3-1 and TRBJ2-5, with a tentative D call TRBD1 (5 bases). This CDR3 is 14 amino acids long. V was trimmed by 1 base and J by 5 bases, leaving 11 bases between them. The germline V gene encodes CDR1 LGHDT and CDR2 YNNKEL (reference sequence). The CDR3 loop is CASSQGAGSETQYF. The CDR3 DNA reads as TGTGCCAGCAGCCAAGGGGCAGGGTCGGAGACCCAGTACTTC.

This rearrangement joins TRBV20-1 to TRBJ1-3; D gene unclear. The CDR3 runs to 14 residues. Trimming took 6 bases from V and 0 from J, leaving 12 bases between them. In germline, CDR1 is DFQATT, CDR2 SNEGSKA (reference sequence). The CDR3 DNA follows: TGCAGTGCATTCACGGGGAGCTCTGGAAACACCATATATTTT. Encoded protein: CSAFTGSSGNTIYF.

This clonotype was counted many times. V and J are TRBV12-3 or TRBV12-4 and TRBJ1-5; TRBD1 matches 10 bases. There are 18 residues in the CDR3. The trim removed 6 bases at V and 6 bases at J, leaving 17 bases unmatched. The CDR3 DNA is TGTGCCAGCAGCGCTCCCCCCCTCTCCCGGGACAGGGGTCAGCCCCAGCATTTT. Translation gives CASSAPPLSRDRGQPQHF.

This clonotype was counted a few times. The chain employs TRBV5-6 and TRBJ2-1; 14 positions match TRBD2. This CDR3 has 17 amino acids. Germline V gives CDR1 SGHDT, CDR2 YYEEEE. The V and J ends lost 4 bases and 8 bases, in that order; junction bases with no gene match: 11. In nucleotides, the CDR3 is TGTGCCAGCAGCAAATACGGGACTAGCGGGAGTAGGCATGAGCAGTTCTTC. This codes for CASSKYGTSGSRHEQFF.

This chain connects TRBV9 to TRBJ2-7, with 8 bases lining up with TRBD2. CDR1 SGDLS and CDR2 YYNGEE come from the germline V gene. The CDR3 extends over 15 amino acids. Losses at the gene ends were 0 bases for V and 3 bases for J; bases not matched to a gene: 5. Here the CDR3 DNA reads TGTGCCAGCAGCGTAGAAATTAGCGGGATCTACGAGCAGTACTTC. It codes for CASSVEISGIYEQYF. Full variable domain (missing parts from reference TRBV9 and TRBJ2-7): DSGVTQTPKHLITATGQRVTLRCSPRSGDLSVYWYQQSLDQGLQFLIQYYNGEERAKGNILERFSAQQFPDLHSELNLSSLELGDSALYFCASSVEISGIYEQYFGPGTRLTVT.

The sample holds many counts of this clonotype. The CDR3 DNA reads TGTGCCAGCAGCGTAGGGGCGAACGTAAATCAGCCCCAGCATTTT. Amino acids: CASSVGANVNQPQHF. V is TRBV9 and J is TRBJ1-5; unclear D gene. From germline, CDR1 is SGDLS and CDR2 YYNGEE. The CDR3 loop spans 15 amino acids. V was clipped by 0 bases and J by 4 bases, with 11 bases between them. The variable domain in full, completed from reference TRBV9 and TRBJ1-5, reads DSGVTQTPKHLITATGQRVTLRCSPRSGDLSVYWYQQSLDQGLQFLIQYYNGEERAKGNILERFSAQQFPDLHSELNLSSLELGDSALYFCASSVGANVNQPQHFGDGTRLSIL.

V and J are TRBV12-3 or TRBV12-4 and TRBJ2-1, with D tentatively TRBD1 or TRBD2 (5 bases each). V lost 7 bases and J 3 bases, leaving 16 bases between the germline ends. The CDR3 has 15 amino acids. CDR3 sequence reads: CASTTPGPIYNEQFF. CDR3 DNA: TGTGCCAGCACCACTCCGGGACCCATCTACAATGAGCAGTTCTTC.

The chain is built from TRBV5-1 and TRBJ2-7; D is ambiguous. This CDR3 contains 13 residues. Germline loops: CDR1 SGHRS, CDR2 YFSETQ. Trimming left V 2 bases short and J 5 bases short, with 11 bases between. The CDR3 DNA sequence: TGCGCCAGCAGCTTCGACAATGTCGACGAGCAGTACTTC. Its protein is CASSFDNVDEQYF.

The V gene is TRBV7-2, the J gene TRBJ2-7; D is ambiguous. Deletions cut 1 base from V and 6 bases from J, with 10 bases between. CDR3 length equals 13 residues. Per germline, CDR1 SGHTA and CDR2 FQGNSA. The chain's CDR3 is CASSLVSWGEQYF. DNA for the CDR3: TGTGCCAGCAGCTTAGTAAGTTGGGGCGAGCAGTACTTC.

This sequence joins TRBV3-1 and TRBJ2-2, with TRBD2 matching over 13 bases. Trimming at V came to 10 bases and at J to 6 bases, leaving 14 bases not matched to a gene. The CDR3 has 17 residues. Germline V gene lookup returns CDR1 LGHDT and CDR2 YNNKEL (reference sequence). The CDR3 DNA reads TGTGCCACCGACGGGACTAGCGGGATATCCGTCCCCGGGGAGCTGTTTTTT. Protein: CATDGTSGISVPGELFF.

This clonotype was counted only a few times. V and J are TRBV20-1 and TRBJ2-7; 8 bases are shared with TRBD1. The junction had 11 bases not matched to a gene; V was cut back by 6 bases and J by 4 bases. Germline V gene lookup returns CDR1 DFQATT and CDR2 SNEGSKA (reference sequence). CDR3 length equals 14 residues. CDR3 in amino acids: CSARQGSQPYEQYF. CDR3 nucleotides: TGCAGTGCCAGACAGGGGAGCCAACCATACGAGCAGTACTTC.

The chain links TRBV7-9 to TRBJ1-5; maybe TRBD1 (5 bases). Trimming shortened V by 5 bases and J by 3 bases, and 14 bases separated the two germline ends. Germline CDR1 is SEHNR and CDR2 is FQNEAQ (reference sequence). This CDR3 is 15 amino acids long. DNA for the CDR3: TGTGCCAGCAGCGGCGAGGGACTGATCAATCAGCCCCAGCATTTT. It specifies CASSGEGLINQPQHF.

The chain is built from TRBV28 and TRBJ1-1; 7 bases map to TRBD1. The CDR3 contains 15 residues. Unmatched junction bases numbered 6, after V lost 4 bases and J lost 1 base. Germline V gene sequence: CDR1 MDHEN, CDR2 SYDVKM. CDR3 DNA: TGTGCCAGCAGTTCCCCAGGGGGGGCGAACACTGAAGCTTTCTTT. Encoded protein: CASSSPGGANTEAFF.

This clonotype was found a few times. The rearrangement joins TRBV7-8 to TRBJ2-3; the D is unclear. The CDR3 covers 15 residues. Trimming removed 7 bases from V and 0 bases from J, with 14 bases in between. Germline loops: CDR1 SGHVS, CDR2 FQNEAQ. The CDR3, as DNA: TGTGCCAGCACCCTACCTTCAATTAGCACAGATACGCAGTATTTT. It translates to CASTLPSISTDTQYF. The variable domain in full, completed from reference TRBV7-8 and TRBJ2-3, reads GAGVSQSPRYKVAKRGQDVALRCDPISGHVSLFWYQQALGQGPEFLTYFQNEAQLDKSGLPSDRFFAERPEGSVSTLKIQRTQQEDSAVYLCASTLPSISTDTQYFGPGTRLTVL.

This CDR3 reads CASSPQDRGWNTEAFF. CDR3 coding DNA: TGCGCCAGCAGCCCCCAAGACAGGGGATGGAACACTGAAGCTTTCTTT. The V call is TRBV5-1, the J call TRBJ1-1, with TRBD1 identical over 8 bases. Germline V gene lookup returns CDR1 SGHRS and CDR2 YFSETQ. CDR3 length equals 16 residues. The trim removed 4 bases at V and 1 base at J, leaving 9 bases unmatched.

There are a few counts of this clonotype. Written as DNA, the CDR3 is TGTGCCAGCAGACGGGACAGCTACAATGGCTACACCTTC. Its protein is CASRRDSYNGYTF. This chain links TRBV27 with TRBJ1-2; TRBD1 aligns across 7 bases. With 6 bases clipped from V and 6 bases from J, the junction kept 7 bases outside the gene matches. In germline, CDR1 is MNHEY, CDR2 SMNVEV (reference sequence). The CDR3 sequence is 13 residues long.

Many counts were recorded for this clonotype. The V call is TRBV12-3 or TRBV12-4, the J call TRBJ2-2; tentatively, D is TRBD1 or TRBD2 (6 bases each). The CDR3 is 12 residues long. Trimming left V 6 bases short and J 13 bases short, with 15 bases between. CDR3 sequence reads: CASSPGAYGLFF. In DNA, the CDR3 is TGTGCCAGCAGCCCGGGGGCCTACGGGCTGTTTTTT.

As for this clonotype: One end of the junction varies from germline; a read error may be responsible. This chain connects TRBV3-1 to TRBJ1-1; D is undetermined. The CDR3 totals 14 residues. From germline, CDR1 is LGHDT and CDR2 YNNKEL (reference sequence). For the CDR3, the DNA is TGTGCCAGCAGCCAACCCGGGCCGATCACTGAAGCCTTCTTT. It yields the protein CASSQPGPITEAFF. Supplemented by reference TRBV3-1 and TRBJ1-1, the full variable domain reads DTAVSQTPKYLVTQMGNDKSIKCEQNLGHDTMYWYKQDSKKFLKIMFSYNNKELIINETVPNRFSPKSPDKAHLNLHINSLELGDSAVYFCASSQPGPITEAFFGQGTRLTVV.